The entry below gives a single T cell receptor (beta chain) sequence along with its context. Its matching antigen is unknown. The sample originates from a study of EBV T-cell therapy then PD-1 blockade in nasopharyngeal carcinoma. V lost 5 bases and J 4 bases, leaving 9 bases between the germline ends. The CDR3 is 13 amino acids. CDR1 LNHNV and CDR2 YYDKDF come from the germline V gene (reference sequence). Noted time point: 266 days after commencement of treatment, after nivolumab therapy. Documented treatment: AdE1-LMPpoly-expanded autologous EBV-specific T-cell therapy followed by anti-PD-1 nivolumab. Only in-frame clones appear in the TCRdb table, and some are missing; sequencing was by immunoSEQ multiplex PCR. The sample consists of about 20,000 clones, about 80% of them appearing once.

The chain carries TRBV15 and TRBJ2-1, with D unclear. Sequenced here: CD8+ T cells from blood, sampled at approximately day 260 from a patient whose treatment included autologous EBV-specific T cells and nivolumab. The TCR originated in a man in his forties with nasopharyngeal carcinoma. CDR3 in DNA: TGTGCCACCAGCTTGAAAAAATACAATGAGCAGTTCTTC. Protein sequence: CATSLKKYNEQFF.